The present T cell receptor (beta chain) was sequenced within a study of blood T cell repertoires in COVID-19. Whole-study context: COVID-19 samples, acute and convalescent, were from the United States, Italy and Spain. In each case, the material was cDNA or gDNA derived from T cells, B-cell-depleted T cells, or PBMCs.

The CDR3 runs to 16 residues. From germline, CDR1 is MDHEN and CDR2 SYDVKM. V lost 7 bases to trimming and J lost 4 bases, with 22 bases between them. Authors' processing steps: Reference gene primer amplification gave estimated nucleated cell counts. TCRdb's table, derived via immunoSEQ multiplex PCR, lists solely in-frame clones and lacks some. The DNA gave D and trimming, while V, J and clone size come from that table. The data show about 210,000 clones, just over 90% seen once. J is TRBJ1-1 and V is TRBV28, with a weak D call TRBD1 (6 bases). This TCR was sampled from a man between 25 and 39 years old with acute or convalescent COVID-19. Sequenced sample: peripheral blood. The CDR3 here is CASTPPVGAESTEAFF. The CDR3 region has the DNA TGTGCCAGCACCCCCCCTGTGGGGGCCGAGAGCACTGAAGCTTTCTTT.